The next 2 T cell receptor beta chains were all read from a single sample in a study of blood T cells in healthy people across ages. The second PCR ran about 6 to 11 cycles with a sample-barcoded 5' primer and J-beta primers. One entry per CDR3 protein, called by TCRdb with MiXCR from the 5' RACE reads. The sample lists 1 million or so distinct CDR3 sequences, 20% to 25% occurring once. The same data also went into a second study, on T cells of mothers and their children.

The specimen sequenced was blood. These receptors originate from a girl aged 2 to 10 in good health.

This clonotype came up a few times. CDR3 sequence: CASRSYRATNEKLFF. As DNA, the CDR3 is TGTGCCAGCAGATCTTACAGGGCAACTAATGAAAAACTGTTTTTT. This chain connects TRBV27 to TRBJ1-4, with D possibly TRBD1 on 6 matching bases. V lost 6 bases and J lost 0, with 11 bases in between. Germline V gene data show CDR1 as MNHEY and CDR2 as SMNVEV (reference sequence). The CDR3 is 15 amino acids.

This clonotype was observed a handful of times. This chain connects TRBV20-1 to TRBJ2-5; TRBD2 aligns across 7 bases. This CDR3 region has 15 residues. The germline CDR1 and CDR2 sequences are DFQATT and SNEGSKA (reference sequence). The J segment lost 3 bases and the V segment lost 1 base, leaving 8 bases of the junction unmatched. Written as DNA, the CDR3 is TGCAGTGCTAGAGTTAGACTAGCACCGAAAGAGACCCAGTACTTC. Translation gives CSARVRLAPKETQYF.